This section outlines one T cell receptor (beta chain) sequence together with its context. Its antigen is not yet known. No base qualities exist here, and no much larger clone lies one base off it. The sample originates from a study of identical twins (dated by TCRdb to the mid-2010s). Regarding the complete study: The study deep-sequenced TCR alpha and beta repertoires from monozygotic twins, unrelated adults of various ages and cord blood to test whether fetal clonotypes persist. To rule out contamination, the twin experiments were replicated at different times with different library preparation protocols.

The method behind the library was 5' RACE. TCRdb names Illumina HiSeq 2000 as the instrument used. A universal primer binding site was introduced by template switching, and a unique molecular identifier was present in the final cDNA, enabling accurate counting of TCR cDNA molecules. Specific primers in the conserved constant-segment region were used to synthesize first-strand cDNA for TCR alpha and beta chains. To control for contamination, each cDNA library was double barcoded with a SMART-Mk sample barcode plus Illumina barcodes. TruSeq adapter sequences and Illumina sample barcodes were added in two successive PCR steps. Sequencing of the TCR alpha and beta cDNA libraries was done on the Illumina HiSeq platform using custom primers. From the authors' description of their analysis: MiGEC was used to process raw reads and extract unique molecular identifiers, and MiXCR was used to find CDR3 positions. For each individual, recombination models were inferred using an EM algorithm with the repgenHMM and IGoR tools. Shared clonotype analysis was performed with the tcR package in R, normalizing sharing by the product of cloneset sizes. To study raw recombination without the effects of thymic and clonal selection, out-of-frame nonproductive sequences were analyzed. TCRdb trimmed the raw reads at Q25, called clones with MiXCR and kept productive beta chains. Rows with a matching CDR3 protein are joined into one entry that keeps the most common DNA and genes. TCRdb, not the original authors, processed these V and J calls. The sample table records 1.5 million or so distinct CDR3 sequences; about 31% of these occur just once. In total, the top ten clones hold approximately 0.25% of the sample.

Study-wide conclusions, independent of this receptor: Compared with coincidental sharing between unrelated individuals, out-of-frame TCR alpha sequences shared between twins showed an excess of sequences with low generation probability. Excess twin sharing in beta out-of-frame sequences was weaker because fewer shared sequences lowered the signal-to-noise ratio. Abundant cord blood beta clonotypes had fewer insertions, young adult naive repertoires showed a similar but weaker trend, and memory repertoires showed no such trend. In monozygotic twins, recombination models systematically underestimated out-of-frame TCR alpha sharing, but the models matched the sharing seen between unrelated individuals. Zero-insertion analyses could be partly confounded by invariant T cells such as MAIT and iNKT, though diverse VJ usage argued against such confounding for most clonotypes. Because the same donors could not be followed over many years, the conclusions relied on cross-sectional statistical analysis.

As encoded in the germline V gene, CDR1 is KGHSH while CDR2 is LQKENI. A distance of 12 bases separates the germline ends of V and J, which lose 3 bases and 0 bases respectively. From the cysteine through the phenylalanine, the CDR3 covers 16 amino acids. Only CDR3 DNA remains: 48 bases, in frame from the first base. Every donor in the study was a healthy Caucasian. Sequencing was done on a sample of cord blood. The receptor was isolated from a newborn girl in good health. The chain uses TRBV18 and TRBJ2-1; the D element could tentatively be TRBD1 or TRBD2, as 5 bases agree for each. Here the CDR3 is given as CASSPLGTGSYNEQFF. The bases read TGTGCCAGCTCACCGCTGGGGACCGGCTCCTACAATGAGCAGTTCTTC.